The rows below give T cell receptor beta chains drawn from one sample of a study of blood T cell repertoires in COVID-19. The table came from immunoSEQ multiplex PCR; TCRdb's copy has only in-frame clones and leaves some out. The profile shows approximately 300,000 clones, around 86% of them singletons. The sample was peripheral blood. These receptors all stem from a woman in her 50s with acute or convalescent COVID-19. The CDR3 runs from the conserved cysteine through the conserved F or W. A D gene is named only where the DNA matches it firmly. Clone sizes are given selectively: once, few, many, or a class where the clone is expanded.

cdr3_nt cdr3_aa j_call v_call d_call clone_size
TGTGCCAGCAGCTTAGCACTAGCGGGACCCTCCGCCACAGATACGCAGTATTTT CASSLALAGPSATDTQYF TRBJ2-3 TRBV7-8 TRBD2 .
TGTGCCAGCAGTCTGACTAGTTCCTCCTACAATGAGCAGTTCTTC CASSLTSSSYNEQFF TRBJ2-1 TRBV27 . .
TGTGCCAGTAGTATCGCCCCGCACTCGGGGCAGCCCCAGCATTTT CASSIAPHSGQPQHF TRBJ1-5 TRBV19 . .
TGCGCCAGCAGCTTGGGAGGGAACCAAGAGACCCAGTACTTC CASSLGGNQETQYF TRBJ2-5 TRBV5-1 . .
TGTGCCAGCAAGCGACAGACCTACACCGGGGAGCTGTTTTTT CASKRQTYTGELFF TRBJ2-2 TRBV6-5 . once
TGTGCCAGCAGCGTAGGAGACTGGGATGAGCAGTTCTTC CASSVGDWDEQFF TRBJ2-1 TRBV9 . .
TGTGCCAGCAGCCCTAACACAGATACGCAGTATTTT CASSPNTDTQYF TRBJ2-3 TRBV11-3 . .
TGCGCCAGCAGCCAGACAGGGGGTGGTGAAAAACTGTTTTTT CASSQTGGGEKLFF TRBJ1-4 TRBV4-1 TRBD1 .
TGTGCCAGCAGCTGGACAGAGTATAGCAATCAGCCCCAGCATTTT CASSWTEYSNQPQHF TRBJ1-5 TRBV11-3 . .
TGTGCCAGCAGCTTCGGGACAGCCTCCTACGAGCAGTACTTC CASSFGTASYEQYF TRBJ2-7 TRBV7-2 TRBD1 .
TGTGCCAGCAGTGAGCTAGCCGGGACAGGGGCCTACGACGAGCAGTACTTC CASSELAGTGAYDEQYF TRBJ2-7 TRBV6-1 TRBD1 .
TGTGCCAGCCCCAGGGGGCCCTCCTACAATGAGCAGTTCTTC CASPRGPSYNEQFF TRBJ2-1 TRBV7-9 TRBD1 .
TGTGCCAGCAGCAGACAGGGTAGGAGCGAGCAGTACTTC CASSRQGRSEQYF TRBJ2-7 TRBV9 TRBD1 .
TGTGCCAGTAGTAAAACTGCAGGGGGCGGCGAGCAGTACTTC CASSKTAGGGEQYF TRBJ2-7 TRBV19 TRBD1 .
TGTGCCAGCAGCTTACAGGGGGCAGGGCAGCCCCAGCATTTT CASSLQGAGQPQHF TRBJ1-5 TRBV7-2 TRBD1 .
TGCAGCATTAGAGGGGGACAGGGGGCAAGCAGTGAGCAGTTCTTC CSIRGGQGASSEQFF TRBJ2-1 TRBV29-1 TRBD1 .
TGTGCCAGCTCACCAGGAACCGGGACAGTTAATGAAAAACTGTTTTTT CASSPGTGTVNEKLFF TRBJ1-4 TRBV18 TRBD1 .
TGTGCCAGTAGTATTCTGGAGTTTTCTGAAGCTTTCTTT CASSILEFSEAFF TRBJ1-1 TRBV19 . few
TGTGCCTGGGCAAGGGGCACTGAAGCTTTCTTT CAWARGTEAFF TRBJ1-1 TRBV30 . .